What follows describes a single T cell receptor (beta chain). The source of the sample is a study of cytomegalovirus exposure and HLA in healthy donors. Amplification used 60 Vbeta primers and 13 Jbeta primers. The table came from immunoSEQ multiplex PCR; TCRdb's copy has only in-frame clones and leaves some out. The specimen's table records some 130,000 clones. The trim removed 2 bases at V and 4 bases at J, leaving 4 bases unmatched. The germline CDR1 and CDR2 sequences are SGHTA and FQGNSA. CDR3 length: 14 amino acids. This sequence was found in a man between 18 and 29 years old in good health and CMV-seronegative. V is TRBV7-2 and J is TRBJ2-7, with 8 bases aligning to TRBD1. Sequencing was performed on PBMCs. CDR3 residues: CASSLNRGWYEQYF. As DNA, the CDR3 is TGTGCCAGCAGCTTAAACAGGGGGTGGTACGAGCAGTACTTC.